This TCR beta chain is from a study of OX40 agonist ivuxolimab in advanced cancers. Data came from immunoSEQ multiplex PCR; TCRdb stores just in-frame clones and leaves some out. The profile shows about 59,000 clones, over 80% of them singletons. Trimming stripped 3 bases from V and 8 bases from J, with 13 bases between. The CDR3 sequence is 12 residues long. Germline CDR1 GTSNPN, CDR2 SVGIG (reference sequence). J is TRBJ1-2 and V is TRBV30, with a tentative D call TRBD1 (5 bases). Sequenced material: CD4+ or CD8+ T cells sorted from blood, taken in a trial of the OX40 agonist ivuxolimab. This receptor was taken from an adult with an advanced solid tumor such as melanoma, head and neck, liver or kidney cancer. The CDR3 is CAWRPREGGYTF. CDR3 nucleotide sequence: TGTGCCTGGAGGCCGAGAGAGGGGGGCTACACCTTC.